Included here is one TCR beta chain sequence, with context. The entry originates in a study of cytomegalovirus exposure and HLA in healthy donors. Trimming left V 6 bases short and J 2 bases short, with 5 bases between. The germline gives CDR1 MNHNY, CDR2 SVGAGI (reference sequence). This CDR3 is built from 12 residues. PCR involved 60 Vbeta and 13 Jbeta primers. Method: immunoSEQ multiplex PCR; TCRdb's copy keeps in-frame clones and lacks some. This table has some 120,000 clones, 75% to 85% appearing once. The rearrangement joins TRBV6-6 to TRBJ1-5; D possibly corresponds to TRBD1 (5 bases). This TCR derives from a man aged 40-49 years in good health and CMV-seronegative. Material for sequencing was PBMCs. CDR3 nucleotides: TGTGCCAGCAGAGGGGGCAATCAGCCCCAGCATTTT. Protein product: CASRGGNQPQHF.